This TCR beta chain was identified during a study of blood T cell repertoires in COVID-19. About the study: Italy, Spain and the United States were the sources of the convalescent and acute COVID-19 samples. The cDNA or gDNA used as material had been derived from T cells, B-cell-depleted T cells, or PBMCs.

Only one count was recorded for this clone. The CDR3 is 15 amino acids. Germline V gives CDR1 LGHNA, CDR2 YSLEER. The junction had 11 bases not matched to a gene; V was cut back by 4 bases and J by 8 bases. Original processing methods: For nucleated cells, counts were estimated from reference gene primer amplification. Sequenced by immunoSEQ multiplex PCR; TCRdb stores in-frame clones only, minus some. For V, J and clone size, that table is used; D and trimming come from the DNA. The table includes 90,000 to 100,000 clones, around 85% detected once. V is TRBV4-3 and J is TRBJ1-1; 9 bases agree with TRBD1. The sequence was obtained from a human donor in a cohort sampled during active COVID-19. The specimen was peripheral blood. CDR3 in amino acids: CASSPGTGGWAEAFF. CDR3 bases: TGCGCCAGCAGCCCTGGTACAGGGGGCTGGGCGGAAGCTTTCTTT.